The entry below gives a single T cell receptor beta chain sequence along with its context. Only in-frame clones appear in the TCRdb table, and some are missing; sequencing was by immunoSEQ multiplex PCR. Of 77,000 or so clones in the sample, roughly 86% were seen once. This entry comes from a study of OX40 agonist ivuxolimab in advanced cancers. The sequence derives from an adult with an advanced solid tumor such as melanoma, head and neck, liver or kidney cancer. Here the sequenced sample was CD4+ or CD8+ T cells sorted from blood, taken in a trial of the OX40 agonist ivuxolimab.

The CDR3 DNA reads TGTGCCAGCTCACCCCGACTAACCGACGAGCAGTACTTC. Its protein product is CASSPRLTDEQYF. This chain links TRBV18 with TRBJ2-7, with D possibly being TRBD2 (5 bases). The CDR3 length is 13 residues. Germline V CDR1 and CDR2: KGHSH, LQKENI. Trimming stripped 3 bases from V and 5 bases from J, with 11 bases between.